The rows below give T cell receptor beta chains drawn from one sample of a study of blood T cell repertoires in COVID-19. The repertoire was sequenced with immunoSEQ multiplex PCR; TCRdb's copy has only in-frame clones and lacks some. The repertoire has 350,000 to 550,000 clones, 70% to 90% of them found once; the top ten carry roughly 2%. The sequenced sample consisted of PBMCs or T cells enriched from blood (not recorded which). Receptors were obtained from a woman between 18 and 29 years old with acute COVID-19. Both conserved end residues are part of each CDR3. Fields, in order: J gene, D gene, V gene, CDR3 protein. A D gene is named only where the DNA matches it firmly.

j_gene: TRBJ1-1
d_gene: NA
v_gene: TRBV29-1
CDR3aa: CSVTWSTEAFF

j_gene: TRBJ1-2
d_gene: TRBD1
v_gene: TRBV2
CDR3aa: CASSAQGDGYTF

j_gene: TRBJ1-5
d_gene: NA
v_gene: TRBV23-1
CDR3aa: CASSQSKSYQPQHF

j_gene: TRBJ2-7
d_gene: TRBD2
v_gene: TRBV19
CDR3aa: CASSIGASGTYEQYF

j_gene: TRBJ2-3
d_gene: NA
v_gene: TRBV9
CDR3aa: CASSVGMGLSGDTQYF

j_gene: TRBJ1-5
d_gene: TRBD1
v_gene: TRBV5-1
CDR3aa: CASSLGVQGNNQPQHF

j_gene: TRBJ1-5
d_gene: NA
v_gene: TRBV15
CDR3aa: CATSGAQQPHSNQPQHF

j_gene: TRBJ1-1
d_gene: NA
v_gene: TRBV27
CDR3aa: CASSFSSGGGTEAFF

j_gene: TRBJ2-1
d_gene: NA
v_gene: TRBV28
CDR3aa: CASSPQGIRDNEQFF

j_gene: TRBJ2-1
d_gene: TRBD2
v_gene: TRBV7-2
CDR3aa: CASSLGLGKEFF

j_gene: TRBJ1-2
d_gene: NA
v_gene: TRBV21-1
CDR3aa: CASSKEKPGNTNYGYTF

j_gene: TRBJ1-3
d_gene: NA
v_gene: TRBV7-3
CDR3aa: CASSLATGNTIYF

j_gene: TRBJ2-2
d_gene: NA
v_gene: TRBV5-1
CDR3aa: CASSSVAATGELFF

j_gene: TRBJ2-7
d_gene: NA
v_gene: TRBV6-5
CDR3aa: CASTNRDPTYEQYF

j_gene: TRBJ2-5
d_gene: NA
v_gene: TRBV23-1
CDR3aa: CASSPPGAIPQETQYF

j_gene: TRBJ1-2
d_gene: TRBD1
v_gene: TRBV6-1
CDR3aa: CASSELGAGGSGYTF

j_gene: TRBJ1-1
d_gene: NA
v_gene: TRBV20-1
CDR3aa: CSASETTSIEAFF

j_gene: TRBJ2-4
d_gene: NA
v_gene: TRBV6-1
CDR3aa: CASSDRGSNKNIQYF

j_gene: TRBJ2-2
d_gene: NA
v_gene: TRBV9
CDR3aa: CASRTEAGELFF

j_gene: TRBJ2-5
d_gene: TRBD1
v_gene: TRBV11-2
CDR3aa: CASSLGGQGQETQYF

j_gene: TRBJ2-1
d_gene: NA
v_gene: TRBV10-2
CDR3aa: CASNGQGSYNEQFF

j_gene: TRBJ2-3
d_gene: TRBD2
v_gene: TRBV29-1
CDR3aa: CSVEDLGGNTDTQYF

j_gene: TRBJ2-7
d_gene: TRBD1
v_gene: TRBV27
CDR3aa: CASRSDRGDTYEQYF

j_gene: TRBJ2-7
d_gene: TRBD1
v_gene: TRBV6-5
CDR3aa: CASRPTGVGSYEQYF

j_gene: TRBJ1-1
d_gene: NA
v_gene: TRBV7-3
CDR3aa: CASSVTGDLGTEAFF

j_gene: TRBJ1-6
d_gene: TRBD1
v_gene: TRBV15
CDR3aa: CATSRDYRDREESPLHF

j_gene: TRBJ2-3
d_gene: NA
v_gene: TRBV19
CDR3aa: CASSIDPSDTQYF

j_gene: TRBJ2-3
d_gene: NA
v_gene: TRBV7-2
CDR3aa: CASSKGGRNTDTQYF

j_gene: TRBJ1-2
d_gene: NA
v_gene: TRBV5-4
CDR3aa: CASSQAGSANYGYTF

j_gene: TRBJ1-4
d_gene: TRBD1
v_gene: TRBV6-1
CDR3aa: CASSEPPGTGEKLFF

j_gene: TRBJ1-1
d_gene: NA
v_gene: TRBV28
CDR3aa: CASSSLRRLNTEAFF

j_gene: TRBJ1-1
d_gene: TRBD1
v_gene: TRBV27
CDR3aa: CASSSPWTGVTEAFF

j_gene: TRBJ1-4
d_gene: NA
v_gene: TRBV5-4
CDR3aa: CASSTWTVEKLFF